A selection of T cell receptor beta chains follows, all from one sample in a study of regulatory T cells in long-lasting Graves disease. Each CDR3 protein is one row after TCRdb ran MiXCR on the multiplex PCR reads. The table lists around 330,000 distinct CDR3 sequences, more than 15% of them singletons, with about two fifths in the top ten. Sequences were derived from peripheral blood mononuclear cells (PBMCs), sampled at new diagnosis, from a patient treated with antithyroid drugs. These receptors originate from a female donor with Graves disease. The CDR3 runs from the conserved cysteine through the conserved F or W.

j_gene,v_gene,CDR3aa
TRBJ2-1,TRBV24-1,CATSDLALANVNEQFF
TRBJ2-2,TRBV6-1,CASSEGVNTGELFF
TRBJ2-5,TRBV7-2,CASIAGKTQYF
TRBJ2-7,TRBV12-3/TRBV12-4,CASSFGGHEQYF
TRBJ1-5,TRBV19,CASSIVTDNQPQHF
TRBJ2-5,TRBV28,CASRPRSPEAQYF
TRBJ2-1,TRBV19,CASSISWTSGLYNEQFF
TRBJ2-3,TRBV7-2,CASSDGLVADTQYF
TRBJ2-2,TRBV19,CASQGAGELFF
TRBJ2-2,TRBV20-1,CSARDLGQNTGELFF
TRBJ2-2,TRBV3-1,CASSRQPSNTGELFF
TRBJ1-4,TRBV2,CASSDLTLGGEKLFF
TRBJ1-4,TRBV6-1,CASSDGLGEKLFF
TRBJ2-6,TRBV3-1,CASSHAGLKSSGANVLTF
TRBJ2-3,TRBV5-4,CASSLGAGDTQYF
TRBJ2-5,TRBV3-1,CASSLRFRDTSKSGQYF
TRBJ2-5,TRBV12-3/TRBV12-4,CASSVRSSIIEETQYF
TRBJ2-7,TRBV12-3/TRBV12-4,CASRAGTSSSEQYF
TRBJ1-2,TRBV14,CASSLTPKYHYGYTF
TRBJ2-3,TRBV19,CASTTGTSGRDTDTQYF
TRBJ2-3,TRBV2,CASTQGRGTDTQYF
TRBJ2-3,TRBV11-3,CASSLEPPSGTDTQYF
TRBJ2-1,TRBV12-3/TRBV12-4,CASSALQGLADNEQFF
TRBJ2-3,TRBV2,CASRPAIAGGADTQYF
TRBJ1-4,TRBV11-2,CASSPRGLNEKLFF
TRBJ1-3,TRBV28,CASSTAGAHGNTIYF
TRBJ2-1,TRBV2,CASSEALGLGAYNEQFF
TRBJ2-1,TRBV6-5,CASSLLAGRLNNEQFF
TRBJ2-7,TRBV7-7,CASSLQVSYEQYF
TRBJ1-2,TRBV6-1,CASRVSGLNYGYTF
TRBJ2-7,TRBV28,CASSSSGGSSYEQYF
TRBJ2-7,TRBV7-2,CASSLGWTDHEQYF
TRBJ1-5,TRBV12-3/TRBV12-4,CASSLHINQPQHF
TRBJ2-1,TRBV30,CAWGVSRTSGRGYNEQFF
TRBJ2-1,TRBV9,CASSVESGAPSSYNEQFF
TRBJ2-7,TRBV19,CASSETGVHEQYF
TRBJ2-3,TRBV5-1,CASSSGEKGDTQYF
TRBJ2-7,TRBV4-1,CASSPRGLADSYEQYF
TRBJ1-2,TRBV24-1,CATSRSGAYGYTF
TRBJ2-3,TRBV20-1,CSANRPNGPSDTQYF
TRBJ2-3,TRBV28,CASSRNIMTDTQYF
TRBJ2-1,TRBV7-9,CASSLYLAGGRNEQFF
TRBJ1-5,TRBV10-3,CAISEVEQGPNQPQHF
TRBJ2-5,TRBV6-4,CASSENGQGTETQYF
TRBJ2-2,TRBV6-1,CAIIPGPMNTGELFF
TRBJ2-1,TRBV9,CASSVGGTLSSYNEQFF
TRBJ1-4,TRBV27,CASRVRITNEKLFF
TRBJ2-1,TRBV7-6,CASSLPYRLAGGQGSYNEQFF
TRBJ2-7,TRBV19,CASSRTALGEWDEQYF